The clone carrying this TCR beta chain was detected only a few times. The antigen is undetermined. These data are taken from a study of beta chain features in type 1 diabetes. Study outcomes and limitations: Patients' naive, central memory and regulatory TCRB repertoires appeared more alike than those of healthy donors. When VDJ junctions were examined, type 1 diabetes patients showed fewer insertions and more deletions. Among patients with Type 1 diabetes, TCRB CDR3s were moderately but significantly shorter in every one of the four CD4+ subsets.

Every bit of the isolated RNA underwent reverse transcription, so sequencing read expressed TCRB transcripts. The repertoire was sequenced with immunoSEQ multiplex PCR; TCRdb's copy has only in-frame clones and lacks some. This sample has over 150,000 clones, with roughly 8% found just once. Germline V gene lookup returns CDR1 KGHSH and CDR2 LQKENI. The CDR3 sequence is 14 residues long. J gave up 4 bases and V 3 bases, and 3 bases lay outside the gene matches. The specimen was central memory CD4+ T cells from blood. This chain connects TRBV18 to TRBJ2-7; 10 bases map to TRBD2. The TCR originated in a woman younger than 35 with type 1 diabetes. CDR3 sequence reads: CASSPVSGRYEQYF. In DNA, the CDR3 is TGTGCCAGCTCACCGGTTAGCGGGAGGTACGAGCAGTACTTC.